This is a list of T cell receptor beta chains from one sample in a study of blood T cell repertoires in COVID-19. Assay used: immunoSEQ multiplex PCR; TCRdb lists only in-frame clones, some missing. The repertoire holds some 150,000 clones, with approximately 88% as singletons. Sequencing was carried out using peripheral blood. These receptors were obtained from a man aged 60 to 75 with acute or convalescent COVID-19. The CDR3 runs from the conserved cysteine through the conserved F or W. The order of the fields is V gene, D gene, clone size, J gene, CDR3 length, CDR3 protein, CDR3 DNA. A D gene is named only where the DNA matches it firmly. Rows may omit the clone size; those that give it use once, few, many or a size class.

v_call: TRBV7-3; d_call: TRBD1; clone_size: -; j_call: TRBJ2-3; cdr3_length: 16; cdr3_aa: CASFPLRDRSTDTQYF; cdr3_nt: TGTGCCAGCTTCCCACTCCGGGACAGAAGCACAGATACGCAGTATTTT
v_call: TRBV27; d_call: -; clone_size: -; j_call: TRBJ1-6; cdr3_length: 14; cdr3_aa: CASTHQGNNSPLHF; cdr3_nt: TGTGCCAGCACCCACCAGGGGAATAATTCACCCCTCCACTTT
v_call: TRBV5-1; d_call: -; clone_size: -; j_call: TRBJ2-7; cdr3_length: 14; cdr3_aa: CASNPTPGTYEQYF; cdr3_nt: TGCGCCAGCAACCCTACCCCCGGGACCTACGAGCAGTACTTC
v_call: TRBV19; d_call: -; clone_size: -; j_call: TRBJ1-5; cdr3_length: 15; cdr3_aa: CASKPVERYNQPQHF; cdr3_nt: TGTGCCAGCAAACCTGTAGAGCGGTACAATCAGCCCCAGCATTTT
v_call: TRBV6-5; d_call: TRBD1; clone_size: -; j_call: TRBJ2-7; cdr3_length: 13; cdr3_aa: CASRETGLYEQYF; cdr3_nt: TGTGCCAGCAGAGAGACAGGGCTCTACGAGCAGTACTTC
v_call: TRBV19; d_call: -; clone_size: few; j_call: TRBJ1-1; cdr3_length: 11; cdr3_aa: CASRRDTEAFF; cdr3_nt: TGTGCCAGTAGGCGGGACACTGAAGCTTTCTTT
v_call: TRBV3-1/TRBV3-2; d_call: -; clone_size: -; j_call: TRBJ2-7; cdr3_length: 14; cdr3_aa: CASSPRQGSYEQYF; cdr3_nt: TGTGCCAGCAGCCCCCGGCAGGGTTCCTACGAGCAGTACTTC
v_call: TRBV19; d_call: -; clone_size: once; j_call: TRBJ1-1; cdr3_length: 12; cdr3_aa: CASKDTNTEAFF; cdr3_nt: TGTGCCAGCAAAGACACGAACACTGAAGCTTTCTTT
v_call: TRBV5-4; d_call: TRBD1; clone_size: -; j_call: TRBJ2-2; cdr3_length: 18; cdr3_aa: CASSLKAGTGGVTGELFF; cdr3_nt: TGTGCCAGCAGCTTGAAAGCTGGGACAGGGGGAGTCACCGGGGAGCTGTTTTTT
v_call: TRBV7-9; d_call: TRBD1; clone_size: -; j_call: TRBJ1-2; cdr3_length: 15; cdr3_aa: CASSPRDRFLGGYTF; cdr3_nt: TGTGCCAGCAGCCCCCGGGACAGGTTCCTCGGTGGCTACACCTTC
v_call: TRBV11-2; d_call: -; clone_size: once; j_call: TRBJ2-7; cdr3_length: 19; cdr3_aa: CASSLAEGGLGVGPYEQYF; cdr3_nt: TGTGCCAGCAGCTTAGCGGAAGGGGGTTTGGGGGTAGGCCCCTACGAGCAGTACTTC
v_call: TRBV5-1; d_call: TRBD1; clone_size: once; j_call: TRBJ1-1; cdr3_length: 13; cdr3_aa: CASSKTGETEAFF; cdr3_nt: TGCGCCAGCAGCAAAACAGGGGAGACTGAAGCTTTCTTT
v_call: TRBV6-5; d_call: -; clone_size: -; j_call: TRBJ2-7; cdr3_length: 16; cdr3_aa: CASSYGGFEGGYEQYF; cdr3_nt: TGTGCCAGCAGTTACGGGGGGTTTGAAGGAGGCTACGAGCAGTACTTC
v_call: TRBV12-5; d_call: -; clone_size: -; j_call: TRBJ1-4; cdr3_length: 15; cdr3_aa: CASAGDRSQAEKLFF; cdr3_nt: TGTGCTAGTGCCGGAGATCGGTCACAAGCTGAAAAACTGTTTTTT
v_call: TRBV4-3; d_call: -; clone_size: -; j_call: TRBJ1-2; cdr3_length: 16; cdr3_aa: CASSQDSTGRSYGYTF; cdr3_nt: TGCGCCAGCAGCCAAGATTCCACAGGGCGCAGCTATGGCTACACCTTC
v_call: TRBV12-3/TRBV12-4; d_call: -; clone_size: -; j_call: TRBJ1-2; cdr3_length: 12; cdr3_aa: CASSTEGYGYTF; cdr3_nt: TGTGCCAGCAGCACAGAGGGATATGGCTACACCTTC
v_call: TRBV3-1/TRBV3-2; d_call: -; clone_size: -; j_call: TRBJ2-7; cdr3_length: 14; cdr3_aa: CASSQGWGAYEQYF; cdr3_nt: TGTGCCAGCAGCCAAGGATGGGGGGCCTACGAGCAGTACTTC
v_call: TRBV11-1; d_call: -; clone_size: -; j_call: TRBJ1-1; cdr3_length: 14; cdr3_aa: CASSPGQSNTEAFF; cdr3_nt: TGTGCCAGCAGCCCTGGACAGTCGAACACTGAAGCTTTCTTT
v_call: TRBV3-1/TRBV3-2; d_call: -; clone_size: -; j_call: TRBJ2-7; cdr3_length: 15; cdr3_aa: CASSPLGTLSYEQYF; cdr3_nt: TGTGCCAGCAGCCCCCTCGGGACACTTTCCTACGAGCAGTACTTC
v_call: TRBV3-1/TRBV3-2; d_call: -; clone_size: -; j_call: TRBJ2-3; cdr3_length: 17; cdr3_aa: CASSQEHRTRMRDTQYF; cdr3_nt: TGTGCCAGCAGCCAAGAACACAGGACAAGGATGAGAGATACGCAGTATTTT
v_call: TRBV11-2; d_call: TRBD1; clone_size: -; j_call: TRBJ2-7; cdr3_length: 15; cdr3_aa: CASSLYRDRVFEQYF; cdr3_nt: TGTGCCAGCAGCCTATACCGGGACAGGGTATTCGAGCAGTACTTC
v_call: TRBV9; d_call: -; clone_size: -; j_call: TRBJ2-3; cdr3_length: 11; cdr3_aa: CASSDGYTQYF; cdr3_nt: TGTGCCAGCAGCGACGGTTATACGCAGTATTTT
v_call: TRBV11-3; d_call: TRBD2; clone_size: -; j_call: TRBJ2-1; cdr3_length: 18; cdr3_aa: CASSLDQGSGGASGEQFF; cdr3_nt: TGTGCCAGCAGCTTAGATCAAGGGAGCGGGGGGGCTTCGGGTGAGCAGTTCTTC
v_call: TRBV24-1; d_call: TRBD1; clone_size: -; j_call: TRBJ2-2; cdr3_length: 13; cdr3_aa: CASRQGAAGELFF; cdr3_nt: TGTGCCAGTAGACAGGGGGCTGCCGGGGAGCTGTTTTTT
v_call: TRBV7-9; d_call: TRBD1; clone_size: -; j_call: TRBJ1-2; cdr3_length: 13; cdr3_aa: CASRVIGGHGYTF; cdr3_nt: TGTGCCAGCAGGGTAATAGGGGGCCATGGCTACACCTTC
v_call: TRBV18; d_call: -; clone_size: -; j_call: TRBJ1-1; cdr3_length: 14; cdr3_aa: CASSPRQDYTEAFF; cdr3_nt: TGTGCCAGCTCACCACGGCAGGACTACACTGAAGCTTTCTTT
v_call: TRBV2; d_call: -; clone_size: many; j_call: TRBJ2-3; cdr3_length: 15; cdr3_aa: CASTPGIRAVDTQYF; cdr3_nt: TGTGCCAGCACACCCGGGATTCGGGCGGTAGATACGCAGTATTTT
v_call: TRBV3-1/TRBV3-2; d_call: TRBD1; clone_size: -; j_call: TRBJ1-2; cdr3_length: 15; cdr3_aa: CASREPGQGNYGYTF; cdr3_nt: TGTGCCAGCAGAGAGCCGGGACAGGGGAACTATGGCTACACCTTC
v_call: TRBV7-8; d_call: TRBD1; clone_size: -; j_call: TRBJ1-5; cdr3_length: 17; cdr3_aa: CASSGRTGGRLDQPQHF; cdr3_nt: TGTGCCAGCAGTGGGAGGACAGGGGGCAGGTTGGATCAGCCCCAGCATTTT
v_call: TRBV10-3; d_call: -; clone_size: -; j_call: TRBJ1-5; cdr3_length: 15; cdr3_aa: CAISESADIHQPQHF; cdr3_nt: TGTGCCATCAGTGAGAGTGCAGATATCCATCAGCCCCAGCATTTT
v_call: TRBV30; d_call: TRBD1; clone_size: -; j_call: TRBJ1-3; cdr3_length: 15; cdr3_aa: CAWRPRGQGGNTIYF; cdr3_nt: TGTGCCTGGAGACCTCGGGGACAGGGTGGAAACACCATATATTTT
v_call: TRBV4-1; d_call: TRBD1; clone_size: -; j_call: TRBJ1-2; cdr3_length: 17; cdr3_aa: CASSQALTGAGSYGYTF; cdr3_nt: TGCGCCAGCAGCCAAGCCCTGACAGGGGCTGGTAGCTATGGCTACACCTTC
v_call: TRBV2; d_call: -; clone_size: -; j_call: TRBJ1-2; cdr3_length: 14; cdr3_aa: CASSVSPGARGYTF; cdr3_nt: TGTGCCAGCAGTGTAAGCCCTGGGGCGCGTGGCTACACCTTC
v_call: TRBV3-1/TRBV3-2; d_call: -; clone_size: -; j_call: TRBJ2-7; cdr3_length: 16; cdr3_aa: CASALGRGPGPGEQYF; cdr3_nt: TGTGCCAGCGCATTGGGGAGAGGGCCCGGACCTGGCGAGCAGTACTTC
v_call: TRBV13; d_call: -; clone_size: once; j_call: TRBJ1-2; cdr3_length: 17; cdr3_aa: CASSLGFGGGPRGRYTF; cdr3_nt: TGTGCCAGCAGCTTAGGATTCGGGGGTGGGCCGCGGGGGCGCTACACCTTC
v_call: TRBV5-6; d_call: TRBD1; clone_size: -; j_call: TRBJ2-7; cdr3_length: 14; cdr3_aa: CASSLGPGGSEQYF; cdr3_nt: TGTGCCAGCAGCTTGGGGCCAGGGGGTTCCGAGCAGTACTTC
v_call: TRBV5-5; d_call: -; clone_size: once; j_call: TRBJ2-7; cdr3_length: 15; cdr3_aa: CASSLGETGLDEQYF; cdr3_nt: TGTGCCAGCAGCTTGGGGGAGACGGGTCTTGACGAGCAGTACTTC
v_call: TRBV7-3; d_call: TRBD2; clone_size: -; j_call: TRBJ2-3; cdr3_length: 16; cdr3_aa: CASSLYIAGEPDTQYF; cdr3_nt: TGTGCCAGCAGCTTATATATAGCGGGGGAGCCAGATACGCAGTATTTT
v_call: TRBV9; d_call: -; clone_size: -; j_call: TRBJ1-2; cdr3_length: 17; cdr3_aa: CASSVATEGITFYGYTF; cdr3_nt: TGTGCCAGCAGCGTAGCTACGGAGGGGATTACCTTCTATGGCTACACCTTC
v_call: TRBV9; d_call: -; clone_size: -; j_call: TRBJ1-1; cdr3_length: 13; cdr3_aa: CASSPAGHTEAFF; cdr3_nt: TGTGCCAGCAGCCCTGCTGGGCACACTGAAGCTTTCTTT
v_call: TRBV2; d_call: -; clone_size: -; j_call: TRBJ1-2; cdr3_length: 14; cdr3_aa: CASSREGGNYGYTF; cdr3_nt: TGTGCCAGCAGCCGAGAAGGAGGGAACTATGGCTACACCTTC
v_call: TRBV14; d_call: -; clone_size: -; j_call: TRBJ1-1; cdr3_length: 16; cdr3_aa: CASSQDLTRGGTEAFF; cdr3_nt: TGTGCCAGCAGCCAAGATCTAACCCGGGGTGGGACTGAAGCTTTCTTT
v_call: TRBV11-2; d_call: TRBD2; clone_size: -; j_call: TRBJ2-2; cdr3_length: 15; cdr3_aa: CASSPLAGNTGELFF; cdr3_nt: TGTGCCAGCAGCCCCCTAGCGGGGAACACCGGGGAGCTGTTTTTT
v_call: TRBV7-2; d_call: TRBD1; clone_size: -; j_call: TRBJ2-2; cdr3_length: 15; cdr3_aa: CASSSRGLRTGELFF; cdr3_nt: TGTGCCAGCAGCTCCAGGGGGCTGAGGACCGGGGAGCTGTTTTTT
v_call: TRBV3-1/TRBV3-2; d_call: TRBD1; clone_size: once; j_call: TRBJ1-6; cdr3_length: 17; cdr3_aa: CASSRREAHYRGPPLHF; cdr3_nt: TGTGCCAGCAGCCGACGCGAGGCCCACTACAGGGGGCCACCCCTCCACTTT
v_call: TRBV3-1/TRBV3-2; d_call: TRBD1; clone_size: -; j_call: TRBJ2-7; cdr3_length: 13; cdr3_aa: CASSKTGGYEQYF; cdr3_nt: TGTGCCAGCAGCAAGACAGGGGGATACGAGCAGTACTTC
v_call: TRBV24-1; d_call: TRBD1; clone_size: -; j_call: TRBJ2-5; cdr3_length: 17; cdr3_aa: CATSDRPGQLYQETQYF; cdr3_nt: TGTGCCACCAGTGATCGCCCGGGACAGCTGTACCAAGAGACCCAGTACTTC
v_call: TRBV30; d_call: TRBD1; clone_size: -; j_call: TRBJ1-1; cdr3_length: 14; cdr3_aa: CAWRAGQGNTEAFF; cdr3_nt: TGTGCCTGGAGAGCCGGACAGGGGAACACTGAAGCTTTCTTT
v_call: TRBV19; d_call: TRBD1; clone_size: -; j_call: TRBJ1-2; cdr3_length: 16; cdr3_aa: CASSTLGQGAVYGYTF; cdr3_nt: TGTGCCAGTAGTACCTTAGGACAGGGGGCTGTCTATGGCTACACCTTC
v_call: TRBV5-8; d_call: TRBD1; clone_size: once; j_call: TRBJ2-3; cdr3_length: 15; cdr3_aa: CASSPTGVGTDTQYF; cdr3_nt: TGTGCCAGCAGTCCTACAGGGGTGGGTACAGATACGCAGTATTTT
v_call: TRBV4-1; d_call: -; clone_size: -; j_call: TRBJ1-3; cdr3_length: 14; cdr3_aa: CASSQELSGNTIYF; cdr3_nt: TGCGCCAGCAGCCAAGAACTCTCTGGAAACACCATATATTTT
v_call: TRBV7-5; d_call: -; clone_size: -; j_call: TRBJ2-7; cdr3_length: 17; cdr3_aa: CARSWSGTGGIGYEQYF; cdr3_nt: TGTGCCAGAAGCTGGTCCGGGACAGGGGGAATTGGTTACGAGCAGTACTTC
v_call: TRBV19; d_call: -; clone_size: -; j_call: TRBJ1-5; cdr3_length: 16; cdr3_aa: CASSISGRGSNQPQHF; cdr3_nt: TGTGCCAGTAGTATATCGGGGAGAGGTAGCAATCAGCCCCAGCATTTT
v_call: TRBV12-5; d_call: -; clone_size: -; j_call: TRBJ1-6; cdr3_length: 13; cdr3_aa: CASGPYPNSPLHF; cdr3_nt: TGTGCTAGTGGTCCCTACCCCAATTCACCCCTCCACTTT
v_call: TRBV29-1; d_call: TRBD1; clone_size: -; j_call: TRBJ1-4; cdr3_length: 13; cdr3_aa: CSATGGSNEKLFF; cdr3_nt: TGCAGCGCAACAGGGGGATCTAATGAAAAACTGTTTTTT
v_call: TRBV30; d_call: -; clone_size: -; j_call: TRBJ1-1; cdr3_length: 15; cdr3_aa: CAWSRILGANTEAFF; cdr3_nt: TGTGCCTGGAGTCGAATCCTAGGAGCGAACACTGAAGCTTTCTTT
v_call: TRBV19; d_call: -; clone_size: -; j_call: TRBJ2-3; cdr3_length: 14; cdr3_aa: CASSMAPRGNTQYF; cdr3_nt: TGTGCCAGTAGTATGGCCCCCAGGGGTAATACGCAGTATTTT
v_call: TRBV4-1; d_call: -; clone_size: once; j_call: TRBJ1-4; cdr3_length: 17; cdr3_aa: CASSDRTGKATNEKLFF; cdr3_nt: TGCGCCAGCAGCGATCGTACAGGAAAAGCAACTAATGAAAAACTGTTTTTT
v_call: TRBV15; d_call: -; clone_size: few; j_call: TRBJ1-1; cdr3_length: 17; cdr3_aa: CATSRGRSGLGGPEAFF; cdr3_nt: TGTGCCACCAGCAGAGGAAGGAGCGGGCTGGGCGGGCCTGAAGCTTTCTTT
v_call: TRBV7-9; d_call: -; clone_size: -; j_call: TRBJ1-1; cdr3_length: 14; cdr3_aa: CASTVTGRNTEAFF; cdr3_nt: TGTGCCAGCACCGTAACAGGCAGGAACACTGAAGCTTTCTTT